The 14 T cell receptor beta chains below all came from one sample that was sequenced in a study of graft-versus-host responses after intestinal transplantation. The data were produced by immunoSEQ multiplex PCR, yet TCRdb's version contains in-frame clones alone and is incomplete. Among about 100,000 clones listed, 80% to 95% were seen once. The source material was PBMCs, sampled 453 days after intestinal transplant. Source of these receptors: a human patient who received an intestinal transplant, so some T cells may come from the graft donor.

The chain couples TRBV4-1 to TRBJ1-1; 9 bases agree with TRBD1. Germline trimming cut 5 bases from V and 4 bases from J; bases unmatched to any gene: 5. The CDR3 covers 14 residues. Germline CDR1 is MGHRA and CDR2 is YSYEKL. The CDR3 sequence is CASSWGQGVTEAFF. The DNA for the CDR3 is TGCGCCAGCAGCTGGGGACAGGGTGTCACTGAAGCTTTCTTT.

The V gene is TRBV19, the J gene TRBJ2-3, with 7 positions matching TRBD1. Unmatched junction bases numbered 6, after V lost 5 bases and J lost 1 base. The CDR3 has 15 residues. CDR1 and CDR2 from the germline V gene are LNHDA and SQIVND (reference sequence). CDR3 sequence: CASSEGARGTDTQYF. Written as DNA, the CDR3 is TGTGCCAGTAGTGAGGGGGCGCGGGGCACAGATACGCAGTATTTT.

On this clone: The junction departs from germline at one end; a sequencing error may be responsible. The chain combines TRBV7-7 with TRBJ2-1; unclear D gene. The CDR3 is 16 amino acids. Germline V lookup: CDR1 SSHAT, CDR2 FNYEAQ (reference sequence). The DNA of the CDR3 is TGTGCTAGCAGCCCGGGCCCCCTCAGCTCCTACAATGAGCAGTTCTTC. Its protein product is CASSPGPLSSYNEQFF.

The genes are TRBV5-1 and TRBJ2-1, with 7 positions matching TRBD2. Germline V gene sequence: CDR1 SGHRS, CDR2 YFSETQ. CDR3 length: 13 residues. The V segment lost 4 bases and the J segment 8 bases; nucleotides outside the gene matches: 6. The CDR3 loop is CASSPGLDYEQFF. The CDR3 nucleotides read TGCGCCAGCAGCCCCGGACTAGATTATGAGCAGTTCTTC.

The chain employs TRBV5-8 and TRBJ1-5; D gene uncertain. In germline, CDR1 is SGHTS, CDR2 YDEGEE. The length of the CDR3 is 13 residues. V was clipped by 5 bases and J by 6 bases, with 12 bases between them. Written as DNA, the CDR3 is TGTGCCAGCAGTAGCCAGGTGGGTCAGCCCCAGCATTTT. As protein: CASSSQVGQPQHF. Variable domain in full (rest from reference TRBV5-8 and TRBJ1-5): EAGVTQSPTHLIKTRGQQATLRCSPISGHTSVYWYQQALGLGLQFLLWYDEGEERNRGNFPPRFSGRQFPNYSSELNVNALELEDSALYLCASSSQVGQPQHFGDGTRLSIL.

The genes are TRBV7-3 and TRBJ2-3; D remains ambiguous. The germline V and J ends were trimmed by 2 bases and 1 base, with 4 bases remaining between them. The CDR3 runs 13 residues. From germline, CDR1 is SGHTA and CDR2 FQGTGA. CDR3 protein: CASSLGGTDTQYF. DNA for the CDR3: TGTGCCAGCAGCTTAGGGGGCACAGATACGCAGTATTTT.

The chain uses TRBV19 and TRBJ1-5; 8 bases map to TRBD1. Germline V CDR1 and CDR2: LNHDA, SQIVND (reference sequence). The CDR3 covers 16 residues. After removal of 4 bases from V and 2 bases from J, the junction contained 7 bases not matched to a gene. CDR3 DNA sequence: TGTGCCAGTAGTAGACCACAGGGACAGGGCAATCAGCCCCAGCATTTT. This codes for CASSRPQGQGNQPQHF.

This sequence joins TRBV5-6 and TRBJ2-5, with TRBD2 identical over 8 bases. This CDR3 is built from 15 residues. V trimming: 1 base; J trimming: 5 bases; junction bases outside the gene matches: 7. Germline V gene lookup returns CDR1 SGHDT and CDR2 YYEEEE. The CDR3 here is CASSLLAGIVETQYF. The DNA for the CDR3 is TGTGCCAGCAGCTTGTTAGCGGGGATCGTCGAGACCCAGTACTTC.

The rearrangement joins TRBV6-5 to TRBJ1-4; tentatively, D is TRBD1 (6 bases). The CDR3 sequence is 16 residues long. Germline V gene data show CDR1 as MNHEY and CDR2 as SVGAGI. Trimming removed 4 bases at V and 9 bases at J, with 21 bases between. The CDR3 loop is CASSSPRGGANKKLFF. The CDR3 DNA reads as TGTGCCAGCAGTTCCCCCCGGGGGGGGGCTAACAAAAAACTGTTTTTT.

The rearrangement joins TRBV29-1 to TRBJ2-3; D remains ambiguous. Deletions cut 6 bases from V and 1 base from J, with 5 bases between. CDR3 length: 11 amino acids. Germline CDR1 is SQVTM and CDR2 is ANQGSEA. The CDR3 bases are TGCAGCGTCCGCCGCACAGATACGCAGTATTTT. As protein: CSVRRTDTQYF.

V and J are TRBV19 and TRBJ1-5; no definite D call. CDR1 is LNHDA, CDR2 SQIVND, per germline (reference sequence). The CDR3 extends over 16 amino acids. Trimming left V 2 bases short and J 0 bases short, with 11 bases between. The CDR3 here is CASSIMKWGSNQPQHF. The CDR3 bases are TGTGCCAGTAGTATAATGAAATGGGGTAGCAATCAGCCCCAGCATTTT.

The genes are TRBV6-5 and TRBJ1-3, with no clear D. Trimming left V 2 bases short and J 5 bases short, with 7 bases between. The germline CDR1 and CDR2 sequences are MNHEY and SVGAGI. The CDR3 is 13 residues long. DNA for the CDR3: TGTGCCAGCAGTTACGGGTCTCGAAACACCATATATTTT. Amino acids: CASSYGSRNTIYF.

The rearrangement joins TRBV10-2 to TRBJ2-1; no reliable D call. Germline V gene data show CDR1 as WSHSY and CDR2 as SAAADI. This CDR3 is built from 14 residues. V lost 3 bases, J lost 12 bases, and 18 bases lay in between. CDR3 sequence (DNA): TGCGCCAGCAGTGACACGAACCTTTACGCTGTGCAGTTCTTC. Translation gives CASSDTNLYAVQFF.

This chain connects TRBV27 to TRBJ1-5; tentatively, D is TRBD1 (6 bases). V lost 8 bases and J lost 4, with 9 bases in between. Germline values: CDR1 MNHEY, CDR2 SMNVEV (reference sequence). The CDR3 is 12 amino acids. CDR3 nucleotide sequence: TGTGCCAGCGGACAGCTTAATCAGCCCCAGCATTTT. Its protein is CASGQLNQPQHF.